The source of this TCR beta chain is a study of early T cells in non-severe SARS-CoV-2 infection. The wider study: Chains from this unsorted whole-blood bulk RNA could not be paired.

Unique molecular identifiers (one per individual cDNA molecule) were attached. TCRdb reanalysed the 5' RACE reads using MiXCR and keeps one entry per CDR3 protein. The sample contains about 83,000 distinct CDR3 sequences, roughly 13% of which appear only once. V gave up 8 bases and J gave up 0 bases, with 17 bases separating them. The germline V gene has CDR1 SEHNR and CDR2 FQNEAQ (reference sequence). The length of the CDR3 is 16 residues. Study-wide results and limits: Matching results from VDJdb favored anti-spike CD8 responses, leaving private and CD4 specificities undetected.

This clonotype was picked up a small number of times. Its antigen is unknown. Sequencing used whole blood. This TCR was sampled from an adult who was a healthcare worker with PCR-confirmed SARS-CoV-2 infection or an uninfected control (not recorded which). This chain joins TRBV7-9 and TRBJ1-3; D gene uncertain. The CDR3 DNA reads TGTGCCAGCCCCGAAGGAACCTCTTCCTCTGGAAACACCATATATTTT. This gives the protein CASPEGTSSSGNTIYF.